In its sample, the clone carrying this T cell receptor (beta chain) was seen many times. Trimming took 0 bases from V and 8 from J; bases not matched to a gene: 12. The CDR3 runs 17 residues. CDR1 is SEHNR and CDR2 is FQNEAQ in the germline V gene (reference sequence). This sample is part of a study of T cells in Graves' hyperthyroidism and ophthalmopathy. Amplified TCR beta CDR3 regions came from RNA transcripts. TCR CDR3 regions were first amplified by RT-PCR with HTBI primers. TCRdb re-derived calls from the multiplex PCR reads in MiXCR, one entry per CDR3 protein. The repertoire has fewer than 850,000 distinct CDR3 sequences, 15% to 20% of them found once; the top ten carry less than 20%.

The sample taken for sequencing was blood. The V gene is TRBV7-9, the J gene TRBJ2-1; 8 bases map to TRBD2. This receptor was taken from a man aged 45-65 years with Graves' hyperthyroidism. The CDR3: CASSLAFGSGSLDEQFF. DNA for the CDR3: TGTGCCAGCAGCTTAGCCTTTGGAAGCGGGAGTCTCGATGAGCAGTTCTTC. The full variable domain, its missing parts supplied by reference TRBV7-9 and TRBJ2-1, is DTGVSQNPRHKITKRGQNVTFRCDPISEHNRLYWYRQTLGQGPEFLTYFQNEAQLEKSRLLSDRFSAERPKGSFSTLEIQRTEQGDSAMYLCASSLAFGSGSLDEQFFGPGTRLTVL.